What follows is one TCR beta chain and its context. Its antigen is unknown. These data belong to a study of CD8 T cells in Susac syndrome. Findings and limits, study-wide: The total CD8+ repertoires contained approximately 15 Susac-specific public clones, and the CD8+ TEMRA repertoires contained about 5. Peak Susac CD8+ clonal expansion occurred in TEMRA cells and active patients.

After extraction with the RNeasy kit, about 0.45 to 1 ug of the RNA was reverse transcribed using random hexamers. The CDR3 of TCR beta was amplified by immunoSEQ multiplex PCR across 54 Vbeta and 13 Jbeta. TCRdb analysed the immunoSEQ multiplex PCR reads with MiXCR anew, one entry per CDR3 protein. The sample lists tens of thousands of distinct CDR3 sequences; roughly 94% were seen once. Material for sequencing was CD8+ T cells from PBMCs. This TCR was sampled from a human donor with Susac syndrome.

As DNA, the CDR3 is TGTGCCAGCAGCCCCGGACCCCTCCAAGAGACCCAGTACTTC. Residues: CASSPGPLQETQYF. This chain uses TRBV7-6 with TRBJ2-5; D is unresolved. CDR1 and CDR2 from the germline V gene are SGHVS and FNYEAQ. Trimming took off 5 bases at V and 1 base at J, with 11 bases between the two ends. The CDR3 totals 14 residues.